A single sample gave rise to the 20 T cell receptor beta chains below, sequenced in a study of T-cell memory formation after mild COVID-19. TCRdb independently ran MiXCR on the 5' RACE reads; one entry per CDR3 protein. The data hold roughly 140,000 distinct CDR3 sequences, with about 14% observed a single time. Sequenced material: PBMCs or a T cell subset sorted from them (not recorded which). These receptors originate from an adult woman who had mild COVID-19 (a few samples of this study predate the infection). Cell type and time point are not known.

This clonotype turned up a few times. The chain recombines TRBV15 with TRBJ1-5, with D unclear. The CDR3 has 16 residues. In germline, CDR1 is LNHNV, CDR2 YYDKDF (reference sequence). V gave up 0 bases and J gave up 1 base, with 10 bases separating them. The CDR3 loop is CATSRDTGSSNQPQHF. In DNA, the CDR3 is TGTGCCACCAGCAGAGATACGGGTTCAAGCAATCAGCCCCAGCATTTT.

This clonotype was observed at least ten times. V is TRBV12-3 or TRBV12-4 and J is TRBJ2-5; 13 bases are shared with TRBD2. The V and J ends lost 2 bases and 4 bases, in that order; junction bases with no gene match: 10. The CDR3 runs 18 residues. CDR3 residues: CASSLTGLAGIVGETQYF. Written as DNA, the CDR3 is TGTGCCAGCAGTTTAACGGGACTAGCGGGAATAGTTGGAGAGACCCAGTACTTC.

The chain combines TRBV5-8 with TRBJ2-2, with TRBD1 matching 9 bases. V lost 3 bases to trimming and J lost 6 bases; unmatched junction nucleotides: 3. The CDR3 contains 14 residues. The germline V gene has CDR1 SGHTS and CDR2 YDEGEE. The CDR3 DNA follows: TGTGCCAGCAGCTGGGGACAGGGTGCCGGGGAGCTGTTTTTT. Amino acids: CASSWGQGAGELFF. Full variable domain (outside the CDR3, taken from reference TRBV5-8 and TRBJ2-2): EAGVTQSPTHLIKTRGQQATLRCSPISGHTSVYWYQQALGLGLQFLLWYDEGEERNRGNFPPRFSGRQFPNYSSELNVNALELEDSALYLCASSWGQGAGELFFGEGSRLTVL.

V usage is TRBV10-3 and J usage is TRBJ2-3, with 13 nucleotides matching TRBD2. Trimming took 0 bases from V and 5 from J; bases not matched to a gene: 8. CDR3 length: 18 amino acids. CDR1 is ENHRY and CDR2 is SYGVKD in the germline V gene. The DNA of the CDR3 is TGTGCCATCAGTGAGTCGCGGACTAGCGGGAGAATGATAGATACGCAGTATTTT. Protein product: CAISESRTSGRMIDTQYF.

This sequence joins TRBV29-1 and TRBJ1-2; possibly TRBD1 for D (6 bases). Germline V CDR1 and CDR2: SQVTM, ANQGSEA. The CDR3 loop spans 14 amino acids. Trimming took off 5 bases at V and 4 bases at J, with 17 bases between the two ends. The CDR3 protein is CSVRPRGALYGYTF. Written as DNA, the CDR3 is TGCAGCGTTAGGCCGCGGGGGGCCCTCTATGGCTACACCTTC.

J is TRBJ2-2 and V is TRBV24-1; D might be TRBD1 (6 bases). Germline assignment: CDR1 KGHDR and CDR2 SFDVKD. Trimming took 9 bases from V and 5 from J, leaving 9 bases between them. The CDR3 is 12 residues long. Written as DNA, the CDR3 is TGTGCCACCGGAAGGGGGACCGGGGAGCTGTTTTTT. Translated: CATGRGTGELFF.

This clonotype turned up a few times. The chain employs TRBV5-1 and TRBJ2-7, with D perhaps TRBD2 (5 bases). V was pared by 1 base and J by 1 base, with 9 bases between. CDR1 is SGHRS, CDR2 YFSETQ, per germline. The CDR3 consists of 14 residues. CDR3 sequence: CASSLTGISYEQYF. The CDR3, as DNA: TGCGCCAGCAGCTTGACGGGAATTTCCTACGAGCAGTACTTC.

The genes are TRBV7-9 and TRBJ2-7; TRBD1 or TRBD2 may be the D gene (5 bases each). Deletions cut 5 bases from V and 5 bases from J, with 10 bases between. Germline CDR1 SEHNR, CDR2 FQNEAQ (reference sequence). The CDR3 is made up of 12 amino acids. The CDR3 sequence is CASSPLGDEQYF. As DNA, the CDR3 is TGTGCCAGCAGCCCCCTGGGGGACGAGCAGTACTTC. Full variable domain (missing parts from reference TRBV7-9 and TRBJ2-7): DTGVSQNPRHKITKRGQNVTFRCDPISEHNRLYWYRQTLGQGPEFLTYFQNEAQLEKSRLLSDRFSAERPKGSFSTLEIQRTEQGDSAMYLCASSPLGDEQYFGPGTRLTVT.

This chain uses TRBV7-2 with TRBJ2-5; 12 bases align to TRBD1. This CDR3 spans 15 amino acids. From germline, CDR1 is SGHTA and CDR2 FQGNSA. V lost 5 bases to trimming and J lost 5 bases; unmatched junction nucleotides: 6. CDR3 sequence (DNA): TGTGCCAGCAGCCCATGGGACAGGGGGCTTGAGACCCAGTACTTC. Residues: CASSPWDRGLETQYF. Looking up the rest from reference TRBV7-2 and TRBJ2-5 gives the full variable domain: GAGVSQSPSNKVTEKGKDVELRCDPISGHTALYWYRQSLGQGLEFLIYFQGNSAPDKSGLPSDRFSAERTGGSVSTLTIQRTQQEDSAVYLCASSPWDRGLETQYFGPGTRLLVL.

The rearrangement joins TRBV4-2 to TRBJ2-2; D may correspond to TRBD1 or TRBD2 (5 bases each). Trimming took off 4 bases at V and 4 bases at J, with 13 bases between the two ends. This CDR3 is built from 15 residues. Per germline, CDR1 LGHNA and CDR2 YNFKEQ. CDR3 loop: CASSPYEGITGELFF. CDR3 coding DNA: TGTGCCAGCAGCCCGTATGAGGGGATCACCGGGGAGCTGTTTTTT.

V and J are TRBV29-1 and TRBJ2-2; a possible D gene is TRBD2 (6 bases). The CDR3 totals 15 residues. Per the germline V gene, CDR1 is SQVTM and CDR2 is ANQGSEA. V was shortened by 1 base and J by 1 base, with 10 bases between the two germline ends. The CDR3, as DNA: TGCAGCGTTGAAGGGCGGGATAGGAACACCGGGGAGCTGTTTTTT. Amino acid sequence: CSVEGRDRNTGELFF.

There are a few counts of this clonotype. This chain links TRBV25-1 with TRBJ1-1; no clear D. The germline gives CDR1 MGHDK, CDR2 SYGVNS. The CDR3 has 12 amino acids. V lost 4 bases and J 5 bases, leaving 8 bases between the germline ends. The CDR3 loop reads CASSVGRTEAFF. As DNA, the CDR3 is TGTGCCAGCAGTGTGGGGAGAACTGAAGCTTTCTTT.

This clonotype was detected many times. DNA of the CDR3: TGTGCCAGCAGTGAGAACAGCTACACAGATACGCAGTATTTT. Translating it yields CASSENSYTDTQYF. The rearrangement uses TRBV2 and TRBJ2-3; D gene ambiguous. Germline V gene sequence: CDR1 SNHLY, CDR2 FYNNEI. This CDR3 has 14 residues. V was shortened by 3 bases and J by 2 bases, with 9 bases between the two germline ends.

V and J are TRBV4-2 and TRBJ2-2; no definite D call. The CDR3 extends over 13 amino acids. Trimming took 0 bases from V and 8 from J, leaving 7 bases between them. From germline, CDR1 is LGHNA and CDR2 YNFKEQ. The CDR3 loop reads CASSQDEAGELFF. As DNA, the CDR3 is TGTGCCAGCAGCCAAGATGAGGCGGGGGAGCTGTTTTTT.

The V and J genes are TRBV25-1 and TRBJ2-7; 9 nucleotides align to TRBD1. Germline V gives CDR1 MGHDK, CDR2 SYGVNS. This CDR3 region has 14 residues. V gave up 4 bases and J gave up 2 bases; unmatched junction bases: 3. The CDR3 protein is CASSGWTGAYEQYF. The DNA for the CDR3 is TGTGCCAGCAGTGGGTGGACAGGGGCCTACGAGCAGTACTTC.

This clonotype was seen repeatedly, ten times or more. The genes are TRBV10-3 and TRBJ2-7; 10 bases line up with TRBD2. This CDR3 has 18 amino acids. V lost 6 bases, J lost 2 bases, and 16 bases stayed unmatched. Per the germline V gene, CDR1 is ENHRY and CDR2 is SYGVKD. The CDR3 spells CAISLSSGTSDRTYEQYF. Here the CDR3 DNA reads TGTGCCATCAGCCTGTCCTCCGGGACTAGCGATCGAACCTACGAGCAGTACTTC.

The chain joins TRBV20-1 to TRBJ2-7; D possibly corresponds to TRBD1 (6 bases). V lost 0 bases and J lost 0, with 12 bases in between. This CDR3 contains 15 residues. CDR1 and CDR2 (germline): DFQATT, SNEGSKA (reference sequence). The CDR3, as DNA: TGCAGTGCTAGAGAAAGGACAGAGAACTCCTACGAGCAGTACTTC. Amino acid sequence: CSARERTENSYEQYF.

This clonotype was picked up many times. The rearrangement joins TRBV12-3 or TRBV12-4 to TRBJ1-1; no definite D call. The CDR3 totals 11 residues. V was cut by 5 bases and J by 6 bases, with 7 bases left in between. CDR3 amino acids: CASSAGAEAFF. Written as DNA, the CDR3 is TGTGCCAGCAGTGCGGGTGCTGAAGCTTTCTTT.

The CDR3 sequence is CASSYSGGKWNTEAFF. CDR3 coding DNA: TGTGCCAGCAGTTACTCCGGGGGGAAGTGGAACACTGAAGCTTTCTTT. The genes are TRBV6-5 and TRBJ1-1, with a tentative D call TRBD1 (5 bases). The length of the CDR3 is 16 residues. Trimming left V 0 bases short and J 1 base short, with 12 bases between. Per the germline V gene, CDR1 is MNHEY and CDR2 is SVGAGI.

A few counts support this clonotype. The chain is built from TRBV6-5 and TRBJ1-3; possibly TRBD1 for D (6 bases). The germline CDR1 and CDR2 sequences are MNHEY and SVGAGI. The CDR3 sequence is 17 residues long. Between the trimmed V and J ends, which lost 7 bases and 3 bases, there was a span of 22 bases. As DNA, the CDR3 is TGTGCCAGCACCCCCCGTCGTGGGGGCTTGGTTGGAAACACCATATATTTT. It specifies CASTPRRGGLVGNTIYF.